The subject of this entry is one T cell receptor beta chain. Its recognized antigen is unknown. No base-level quality is on record; no much larger clone is a single base apart. The data were produced on an Illumina MiSeq. Multiplex PCR with BIOMED2 TRB-A/B primer pools was used to amplify the TRB rearrangements. Illumina-compatible adapters and 7-nucleotide sample barcodes were attached to the amplicons in two consecutive PCRs. All library PCRs used Phusion HS II polymerase. The amplicons were purified from gel with the NucleoSpin Gel and PCR Clean-up kit, measured on Qubit, and combined at 4 nM. The quality of the amplicon pool was checked on an Agilent 2100 Bioanalyzer prior to Illumina next-generation sequencing. The authors' pipeline ran thus. Annotation of TRB rearrangements was performed with MiXCR 3.0.8 using the default MiXCR reference library. Non-productive reads and sequences with fewer than 2 reads were removed, and every unique CDR3 nucleotide sequence was treated as one clone. Clonality, diversity, richness and V-J gene usage were computed in R 3.5.1. GLIPH2 was used to cluster TCRs by CDR3 similarity, and OLGA was used to calculate generation probabilities. GLIPH2 clusters were kept only when the clusters contained at least four unique TCR clonotypes present in at least three individuals. TCRdb reanalyzed the raw reads on its own, using fastp at Q25 for trimming and MiXCR for clone calling, and kept in-frame beta chains. Entries are consolidated by CDR3 protein sequence, retaining the most common genes and DNA. These V and J calls originate from TCRdb's pipeline instead of the authors' own analysis. The sample yields around 12,000 distinct CDR3 sequences; over 30% were counted once. The ten largest account for more than 13% of the sample.

From a lookup of the germline V gene (reference sequence), CDR1 and CDR2 are SGHKS and YYEKEE. Its CDR3 holds 13 amino acids, cysteine through phenylalanine. Kept here is only the CDR3 DNA, which spans 39 bases and is read in frame from base 1. The V and J ends are trimmed by 6 bases and 3 bases, leaving 9 bases between them. This sample is part of a study of T and B cells in COVID-19 patients (TCRdb year 2020). A note on the overall study: In this study, adaptive immunity was profiled in COVID-19 patients who either had active infection or had recovered, using TRB and IGH repertoire sequencing of peripheral blood. The recovered cohort included approximately 19 patients who contributed 20 samples, and most of those patients had mild to moderate COVID-19 that was managed on an outpatient basis. Patients in the recovered cohort had a median age of around 34 years, compared with 67 years for patients in the active-infection cohort. Of the 20 patients in the active-infection cohort, 12 to 13 were critically ill and needed mechanical ventilation or ECMO. Comorbidities linked to unfavorable COVID-19 outcome were present in 18 of the 20 patients in the active-infection cohort. Over 8 million TCR sequences were analysed in a TCR and BCR sequence repository that covered over 35 patients and around 66 time points. Because samples were available both during active disease and after recovery, a couple of patients were counted in both the recovered and the active cohorts. Repertoire analyses used an age-matched reference group of 30 to 40 healthy donors who were negative for COVID-19 antibodies as the comparison. As many as 9 follow-up blood samples were taken per patient, and some of the samples covered different disease stages within the same individual. Results the study describes overall, beyond this receptor: In active COVID-19, TRB repertoires were highly clonal, while at recovery, diversity and richness increased above the levels seen in healthy donors. Patients with COVID-19 were reported to show strongly skewed TRBV/TRBJ gene usage. Specific T cell subsets (CD4+/Treg/CD8+) and sorted SARS-CoV-2-responsive or tetramer+ T cells had not yet been sequenced, with those experiments still ongoing. A total of 2,000 to 3,000 exclusive TCR clusters, including under 40 low-pGen clusters, were found in the recovered cohort. The reported TCR clusters were said to need prospective validation before any clinical use. The cohort was considered too small for HLA contributions to COVID-19 susceptibility or severity to be assessed. Blood samples obtained from mildly ill patients during symptoms, as well as early samples obtained from severe cases, were available only in scarce numbers.

TRB repertoires were amplified from approximately 250-500 ng of genomic DNA extracted from blood. The TCR was taken from a human donor with active COVID-19. The chain is assembled from TRBV5-5 and TRBJ1-4, with the D gene call left open. What was sequenced was blood. DNA sequence: TGTGCCAGCAAAAGGGCCCCTAATGAAAAACTGTTTTTT. This translates into CASKRAPNEKLFF.